This entry features one T cell receptor beta chain sequence. This sample is drawn from a study of blood T cells in healthy people across ages. A second PCR of 7 to 11 cycles used a sample-barcoded 5' primer and a J-beta primer mix. MiXCR, run by TCRdb on the 5' RACE reads, gives a single entry per CDR3 protein. Of 1.5 million to 2 million distinct CDR3 sequences in the sample, about 50% were seen once. This clonotype was obtained from a woman between 35 and 50 years old in good health. Material: blood.

Here the CDR3 reads CATSISGGGNTIYF. CDR3 bases: TGTGCCACCAGCATCTCAGGGGGCGGAAACACCATATATTTT. This chain joins TRBV15 and TRBJ1-3; 8 bases are a match to TRBD1. This CDR3 comprises 14 residues. With 4 bases clipped from V and 4 bases from J, the junction kept 3 bases outside the gene matches. Germline lookup yields CDR1 LNHNV and CDR2 YYDKDF (reference sequence).